This T cell receptor (beta chain) was sequenced during a study of cytomegalovirus exposure and HLA in healthy donors (dated 2017 in TCRdb). As for the study more broadly: According to an earlier analysis of 550 to 700 of the donors, about 180 million T cells yielded roughly 100 million unique TCR beta sequences and 276 Gb of sequence data. About 300 gigabases of sequencing data and tens of millions of unique TCR sequences made up an early release that covered approximately 650 HLA-typed donors. Of the 300 to 450 genotyped donors, over 80% were placed in the genetic ancestry cluster associated with self-reported Caucasian donors. The study aimed to test whether cataloging public T cell receptors could reveal signatures of past pathogen exposure. The study used immunosequencing to profile the T cell repertoires of approximately 630 subjects and linked those repertoires to cytomegalovirus serostatus. Besides the first cohort of 550 to 750 subjects, a separate validation cohort made up of some 110 different subjects was used. The study combined high-throughput TCR immunosequencing, statistical association of individual TCRs with disease status, and machine learning to predict cytomegalovirus infection status. To study patterns of TCR occurrence, a later analysis re-analyzed previously published TCR beta repertoires from 500 to 850 donors and added high-resolution HLA genotyping. Rather than using new phenotypic data, the later analysis identified candidate immune exposures from TCR beta sequences and from how often those sequences occurred across donors. In an earlier analysis of roughly 600 of the donors, high-throughput TCR beta sequencing was used to judge whether each TCR beta V gene segment behaved as functional or pseudogenic. Donor age, sex, ethnicity and CMV serostatus were collected together with the repertoire data. In a later genetic analysis, genome-wide SNP genotypes for about 55% of the roughly 700 donors were used, and that subset was treated as a discovery cohort. Every repertoire in the discovery cohort had been generated on one and the same sequencing platform. Both class I and class II loci were covered by HLA typing, at four-digit resolution. The number of donors typed differed by locus, with roughly 629-640 for A, B, C, DRB1 and DQB1, roughly 550 for DQA1, 600 to 610 for DPA1, and some 470 for DPB1. A few DR-DQ haplotypes were handled as single units for association and clustering because linkage in the cohort was strong. Among roughly 400 genotyped donors of the cohort, an average of approximately 240,000 unique TCR beta nucleotide sequences was sequenced per donor, of which about 19% were non-productive. What the study reported, not specific to this receptor: A later analysis associated 15,000 to 20,000 TCR beta sequences with specific HLA alleles at a false discovery rate of 0.05. The sequencing pipeline was judged likely to have produced a cluster of highly shared sequence variants as a technical artifact. Seventeen rarely observed V segments, including chromosome 9 orphons, were excluded from the earlier analysis of approximately 600 of the donors because counts were too low. In a later analysis, most CMV-associated TCR beta chains were found to appear HLA-restricted, with HLA associations seemingly driven largely by CMV exposure. The 87-base-pair reads could not distinguish some IMGT-functional V segments, including TRBV6-2 and TRBV6-3, so those segments were excluded. This cohort had only TCR beta chains sequenced, and the lack of alpha or paired-chain data limited which features could be detected. Correlated functional status among segregating V segments might reflect linkage disequilibrium, but an unknown experimental factor could not be ruled out. When HLA alleles, especially DR and DQ, strongly co-occurred, attributing TCR associations to individual alleles was difficult. The authors suggested that the approach could potentially be generalized to other disease states and immunological phenotypes. In a later analysis, the rate of TCR association differed among HLA loci, with DRB1 alleles having the most associated TCRs and HLA-C alleles having the fewest. Most TCR sequences were seen in very few donors, while some public TCRs were found in many individuals. Three of the identified cytomegalovirus-associated TCR beta chains were confirmed in vitro to be specific for cytomegalovirus antigens. The presence/absence analyses assumed that sequencing depth was roughly uniform across donors, and that assumption may not be true. A further reported finding was that TCR beta sequences accurately predicted the HLA-A and HLA-B alleles for most subjects in the first cohort. In a later analysis, several top co-occurrence clusters were reported to appear linked to parvovirus B19, influenza, CMV and Epstein-Barr virus. The study listed 170 or so TCR beta chains as associated with cytomegalovirus. Cytomegalovirus status was reported to be diagnosed by the classifier with high specificity and sensitivity in both the original and validation cohorts. CMV serostatus was the only immune exposure information available for the cohort. In a later analysis, HLA-associated TCR beta chains were found to be more clonally expanded and to have lower generation probabilities than equally common non-associated chains. Broadly in line with IMGT annotations, most TCR beta V segments showed up in productive rearrangements about 87% or about 30% of the time in an earlier analysis of 587 of the donors. Because HLA typing was unavailable for some donors at each locus, only the typed subset was used in association tests. Compared with the approximately 700-donor mean, donors in an Asian-associated ancestry cluster had fewer N-insertions in productive TCRs, according to a later genetic analysis. An association between a missense DCLRE1C variant and V-gene and J-gene trimming of TCR beta chains was found in a later genetic analysis and replicated in an independent cohort.

V is clipped by 2 bases and J by 2 bases, and the sequence between their germline boundaries is 3 bases long. Looking up the germline V gene yields CDR1 MRHNA and CDR2 SNTAGT. The CDR3 numbers 13 residues from cysteine through phenylalanine. Just CDR3 DNA is preserved here, 39 bases in frame from base 1. The cohort was made up of 666 healthy bone marrow donors. All cohort members were sampled while nominally healthy, although unrecorded immune exposures were likely present. The donor tested CMV seropositive, placing the donor among the 289 seropositive members of the cohort. A peripheral blood sample was provided by each donor, and peripheral blood mononuclear cells were used for TCR beta sequencing. Genomic DNA was extracted from the blood cell samples with the Qiagen DNeasy Blood Extraction Kit. Concerning this clone: What this receptor recognizes is not known. Base qualities were left out, and no much larger clone turns up one base away.

Library prep was done by the immunoSEQ multiplex PCR assay. For the multiplex PCR, a mixture combining 60 forward primers for TCR Vbeta segments and 13 reverse primers for TCR Jbeta segments was used. Amplification of the CDR3 region of rearranged TCR beta genes was performed with a multiplex PCR assay on genomic DNA. Amplified TCR beta libraries were sequenced as 87-base-pair reads on the Illumina HiSeq System. Under the source paper's analysis protocol: A later analysis counted approximately 84 million unique TCR beta chains across the roughly 700 repertoires, and around 9.9 million of these chains were shared by at least two donors. To remove PCR and sequencing errors, raw reads were error-corrected and collapsed into unique sequences using a nearest-neighbor algorithm that merged closely related sequences. To assign V, D and J gene segments, CDR3 sequences were aligned to IMGT reference sequences. For a sequence to be retained, a match of at least six nucleotides was required to both a V gene segment and a J gene segment. Rearrangements were called productive when the CDR3 lacked stop codons and stayed in frame with V and J; all others were non-productive. CDR3 was defined according to IMGT convention as the region running from the second conserved V-encoded cysteine to the conserved J-encoded phenylalanine. The earlier analysis of 587 of the donors excluded any sequence lacking an unambiguous match to a single V gene segment. An earlier analysis of several hundred of the donors called V segments functional above 56.7% productive rearrangements and segregating when the between-donor standard deviation exceeded 5%. To diagnose cytomegalovirus status from the catalog of TCR beta chain sequences, a statistical classification framework was built. In a later analysis, V and J genes were assigned by comparing TCR nucleotide sequences against IMGT/GENE-DB human TR gene sequences. Using the TCRdist pipeline, a later analysis assigned CDR3 sequences along with most-parsimonious VDJ recombination scenarios. In a later analysis, each TCR beta chain was defined by its CDR3 amino acid sequence together with its V-gene family, and reads without a unique V-gene family were excluded. In a later analysis, approximately 640 highly shared, low-generation-probability nucleotide sequences were removed to address suspected cross-contamination and a sequencing artifact. For each public chain, a later analysis derived a clonal expansion index from normalized ranks of inferred template counts within each repertoire. In a later analysis, generation probabilities were computed using a VDJ recombination model fitted to out-of-frame rearrangements, and the results were checked against IGoR. Hypergeometric tests were used in a later analysis to score TCR-TCR, TCR-HLA and TCR-CMV co-occurrence, with a repertoire-size bias correction applied to the TCR pairs. False discovery rates were estimated in a later analysis by permuting HLA or CMV assignments 20 times. In a later analysis, co-occurring TCRs were grouped using DBSCAN, and TCRdist sequence similarity was added for clustering within HLA-allele-positive subsets. Repertoires with fewer than 30,000 or more than 120,000 public chains were left out of co-occurrence clustering, as were about 5 repertoires with anomalous nucleotide sharing. TCRdb took this table from immuneACCESS and kept in-frame rearrangements with V and J called. Such tables lack part of the clones; where checked against another copy, unresolved V genes explain under half of the gap, and the rest is unexplained. V and J calls and clone size follow that table, whereas D and trimming were derived from the DNA. This sample holds about 130,000 clones; approximately 87% were observed only once. About 20% of the sample is in the top ten clones.

The rearranged segments are TRBV6-4 and TRBJ2-2; no confident D gene assignment can be made. The material sequenced was PBMCs. The TCR sequence derives from a young man in good health and CMV-seropositive. The CDR3 reads as follows: CASSDPNTGELFF. The base sequence is TGTGCCAGCAGTGACCCTAACACCGGGGAGCTGTTTTTT.